These T cell receptor beta chains were read from a single sample in a study of T cells in pancreatic ductal adenocarcinoma. The protocol was immunoSEQ multiplex PCR, while the TCRdb copy is restricted to in-frame clones and leaves out a portion. The profile shows roughly 100,000 clones, about 96% of them singletons. Sequenced input: PBMCs. These receptors originate from a human donor with pancreatic ductal adenocarcinoma. The CDR3 runs from the conserved cysteine through the conserved F or W. D genes are given only for firm matches. Clone size is shown for a subset of rows, as once, few, many or a class of expanded clone.

NA TRBJ2-5 13 NA TRBV15 CATGQPDGETQYF TGTGCCACCGGACAGCCCGACGGAGAGACCCAGTACTTC
NA TRBJ2-4 18 few TRBV27 CASSPSGDTPWAKNIQYF TGTGCCAGCAGCCCCTCCGGGGATACCCCTTGGGCCAAAAACATTCAGTACTTC
TRBD1 TRBJ2-1 15 NA TRBV7-9 CASSKPGQDYNEQFF TGTGCCAGTTCCAAACCGGGACAGGACTACAATGAGCAGTTCTTC
TRBD1 TRBJ1-1 16 NA TRBV28 CASSLWGTGAAWEAFF TGTGCCAGCAGTTTATGGGGGACAGGGGCCGCCTGGGAAGCTTTCTTT
NA TRBJ2-5 14 NA TRBV5-4 CASSETGIQETQYF TGTGCCAGCAGCGAAACAGGGATCCAAGAGACCCAGTACTTC
TRBD2 TRBJ2-6 15 NA TRBV29-1 CSASPGGSGANVLTF TGCAGCGCCTCCCCGGGGGGCTCTGGGGCCAACGTCCTGACTTTC
NA TRBJ2-3 11 once TRBV2 CASSPVDTQYF TGTGCCAGCAGCCCAGTGGATACGCAGTATTTT
NA TRBJ2-7 11 NA TRBV20-1 CSASGAYEQYF TGCAGTGCTTCCGGGGCCTACGAGCAGTACTTC
NA TRBJ1-5 13 NA TRBV27 CASAQGRDQPQHF TGTGCCAGCGCACAGGGCCGGGATCAGCCCCAGCATTTT
TRBD1 TRBJ2-7 13 once TRBV7-2 CASRRTGTYEQYF TGTGCCAGCAGACGGACAGGGACGTACGAGCAGTACTTC
NA TRBJ2-7 15 NA TRBV6-5 CASSRRDGNYYEQYF TGTGCCAGCAGTCGGAGGGACGGAAATTACTACGAGCAGTACTTC
NA TRBJ2-5 15 NA TRBV27 CASSLSSRRGETQYF TGTGCCAGCAGTTTATCGAGCAGACGGGGGGAGACCCAGTACTTC
NA TRBJ2-1 11 NA TRBV7-3 CASSLLREQFF TGTGCCAGCAGCTTACTGCGGGAGCAGTTCTTC
NA TRBJ2-7 14 NA TRBV10-3 CASTWGGDAYEQYF TGTGCCTCGACGTGGGGGGGCGACGCCTACGAGCAGTACTTC
TRBD1 TRBJ1-3 14 NA TRBV2 CASHEGASGNTIYF TGTGCCAGCCATGAGGGGGCTTCTGGAAACACCATATATTTT
TRBD2 TRBJ2-7 18 NA TRBV4-2 CASSQAMASGVSSYEQYF TGTGCCAGCAGCCAAGCTATGGCTAGCGGGGTTAGCTCCTACGAGCAGTACTTC
TRBD1 TRBJ2-7 15 NA TRBV9 CASSTRDSSAYEQYF TGTGCCAGCAGCACCCGGGACAGTTCAGCCTACGAGCAGTACTTC
TRBD1 TRBJ1-1 13 NA TRBV30 CAWSTGGYTEAFF TGTGCCTGGAGTACAGGGGGTTACACTGAAGCTTTCTTT
NA TRBJ2-2 15 NA TRBV9 CASSPRLVGTGELFF TGTGCCAGCAGCCCAAGACTAGTCGGGACCGGGGAGCTGTTTTTT
NA TRBJ1-4 13 NA TRBV5-1 CASSLGTAEKLFF TGCGCCAGCAGCTTGGGGACAGCTGAAAAACTGTTTTTT
TRBD1 TRBJ2-1 15 NA TRBV5-1 CASSLVGGRGHEQFF TGCGCCAGCAGCTTGGTTGGTGGCAGGGGGCATGAGCAGTTCTTC
NA TRBJ2-7 12 NA TRBV10-3 CAIRKGDHEQYF TGTGCCATCAGGAAGGGGGACCACGAGCAGTACTTC
TRBD2 TRBJ2-7 13 NA TRBV5-6 CASSLELAYEQYF TGTGCCAGCAGTCTCGAACTAGCGTACGAGCAGTACTTC
NA TRBJ2-2 15 NA TRBV5-6 CASSLLGQNTGELFF TGTGCCAGCAGCTTACTCGGACAGAACACCGGGGAGCTGTTTTTT
NA TRBJ2-3 16 NA TRBV18 CASSRVVLQGTDTQYF TGTGCCAGCTCACGAGTGGTCCTGCAGGGCACAGATACGCAGTATTTT
NA TRBJ2-5 16 NA TRBV27 CASSLSGAASQETQYF TGTGCCAGCAGTTTAAGTGGAGCGGCCTCCCAAGAGACCCAGTACTTC
TRBD1 TRBJ2-7 15 once TRBV18 CASSLNGDSTYEQYF TGTGCCAGCTCACTTAATGGGGACAGTACCTACGAGCAGTACTTC
TRBD1 TRBJ2-7 15 NA TRBV6-5 CASSYSQGAAYEQYF TGTGCCAGCAGTTACTCTCAGGGGGCAGCCTACGAGCAGTACTTC
NA TRBJ2-7 14 NA TRBV5-4 CASSFSGSSYEQYF TGTGCCAGCAGCTTTAGCGGATCCTCCTACGAGCAGTACTTC
NA TRBJ2-3 14 NA TRBV7-3 CASSLRNPGDTQYF TGTGCCAGCAGCTTAAGGAATCCGGGAGATACGCAGTATTTT
NA TRBJ1-1 15 once TRBV10-2 CASSGGGGSDTEAFF TGCGCCAGCAGTGGAGGGGGAGGGTCTGACACTGAAGCTTTCTTT
TRBD2 TRBJ2-1 15 NA TRBV7-3 CASSLRLAGVNEQFF TGTGCCAGCAGCTTACGACTAGCGGGGGTCAATGAGCAGTTCTTC
TRBD1 TRBJ1-4 14 NA TRBV29-1 CSVEGGTGNEKLFF TGCAGCGTTGAAGGGGGGACAGGGAATGAAAAACTGTTTTTT
TRBD2 TRBJ2-7 14 NA TRBV6-1 CASSGSGRAYEQYF TGTGCCAGCAGCGGTAGCGGGAGGGCCTACGAGCAGTACTTC
NA TRBJ2-7 11 few TRBV20-1 CSARVTYEQYF TGCAGTGCTAGAGTCACCTACGAGCAGTACTTC
NA TRBJ2-3 16 NA TRBV18 CASSPSRVVAGDTQYF TGTGCCAGCTCACCATCCAGGGTTGTGGCCGGGGATACGCAGTATTTT
NA TRBJ2-3 15 NA TRBV5-1 CASSLRDSSTDTQYF TGCGCCAGCAGCTTACGCGACAGTAGCACAGATACGCAGTATTTT
NA TRBJ2-3 16 NA TRBV5-1 CASSLAGTRSTDTQYF TGCGCCAGCAGCTTGGCAGGAACCCGAAGCACAGATACGCAGTATTTT
TRBD1 TRBJ1-5 16 NA TRBV28 CASSLIATGGNQPQHF TGTGCCAGCAGTTTAATCGCCACAGGGGGCAATCAGCCCCAGCATTTT
TRBD1 TRBJ2-7 15 NA TRBV28 CASSPEGTGGDEQYF TGTGCCAGCAGTCCAGAAGGGACAGGGGGCGACGAGCAGTACTTC
NA TRBJ2-3 14 NA TRBV29-1 CSVDARASTDTQYF TGCAGCGTTGACGCGAGGGCTAGCACAGATACGCAGTATTTT
NA TRBJ2-5 12 NA TRBV29-1 CSVLSAQETQYF TGCAGCGTTCTTTCCGCGCAAGAGACCCAGTACTTC
NA TRBJ1-4 15 NA TRBV2 CASSAGGGQVVKLFF TGTGCCAGCAGTGCCGGGGGGGGGCAGGTGGTAAAACTGTTTTTT
NA TRBJ1-3 16 NA TRBV5-6 CASSHISDSEGSTIYF TGTGCCAGCAGCCATATCTCTGACTCGGAGGGAAGCACCATATATTTT
TRBD2 TRBJ2-1 13 NA TRBV6-5 CASTKGLTREQFF TGTGCCAGCACAAAGGGACTAACGCGTGAGCAGTTCTTC
TRBD2 TRBJ2-7 13 NA TRBV6-1 CASNPSGTYEQYF TGTGCCAGCAATCCTAGCGGGACCTACGAGCAGTACTTC
NA TRBJ2-3 17 NA TRBV18 CASSPSLGRASTDTQYF TGTGCCAGCTCACCTTCACTAGGAAGGGCTAGCACAGATACGCAGTATTTT
NA TRBJ1-1 15 NA TRBV7-2 CASSRPDRTNTEAFF TGTGCCAGCAGCCGCCCAGACAGGACGAACACTGAAGCTTTCTTT
NA TRBJ2-1 15 NA TRBV11-2 CASSPGLGVFNEQFF TGTGCCAGCAGCCCCGGGCTAGGGGTTTTCAATGAGCAGTTCTTC
TRBD1 TRBJ2-2 16 NA TRBV5-1 CASSLSRDRVPGELFF TGCGCCAGCAGCTTGTCGAGGGACAGGGTACCCGGGGAGCTGTTTTTT